This TCR beta chain was found in a study of control samples from healthy donors and cancer patients. With 6 bases removed from V and 0 bases from J, the gap between germline ends came to 8 bases. The CDR3 runs to 13 residues. CDR1 LNHDA and CDR2 SQIVND come from the germline V gene (reference sequence). The method was immunoSEQ multiplex PCR; TCRdb's version includes in-frame clones alone and lacks a portion of them. This sample has around 150,000 clones, with about 90% found just once. The sample was blood. The receptor was isolated from a man in his thirties or forties in good health. V is TRBV19 and J is TRBJ1-2, with TRBD1 as a possible D gene (5 bases). CDR3 sequence (DNA): TGTGCCAGTAGGGAGGGGTCTAACTATGGCTACACCTTC. Translation: CASREGSNYGYTF.